Listed here are 11 T cell receptor beta chains from one sample, sequenced in a study of cytomegalovirus exposure and HLA in healthy donors. The PCR contained 60 Vbeta and 13 Jbeta primers. Clones were read by immunoSEQ multiplex PCR, and TCRdb kept only the in-frame ones, dropping some. The data show under 130,000 clones, 60% to 80% seen once. Sequences were obtained from PBMCs. All receptors come from a woman in her thirties or forties in good health and CMV-seropositive.

The DNA of the CDR3 is TGTGCCAGCAGCCAACCCACTAGCGGTAGCTCCTACAATGAGCAGTTCTTC. Translated: CASSQPTSGSSYNEQFF. The chain uses TRBV7-8 and TRBJ2-1, with 8 bases lining up with TRBD2. The trim removed 5 bases at V and 0 bases at J, leaving 9 bases unmatched. Germline CDR1 reads SGHVS; CDR2 reads FQNEAQ. The CDR3 length is 17 residues.

The chain is built from TRBV5-1 and TRBJ1-1; D is uncertain. The CDR3 is 13 residues long. The ends were cut back, 7 bases at V and 1 base at J, with 11 bases in the middle. Germline assignment: CDR1 SGHRS and CDR2 YFSETQ. This chain's CDR3 is CASHLTENTEAFF. The CDR3 nucleotides read TGCGCCAGCCATTTAACAGAGAACACTGAAGCTTTCTTT.

This sequence joins TRBV5-8 and TRBJ2-1; possible D gene TRBD2, 5 bases. The CDR3 length is 19 residues. Per germline, CDR1 SGHTS and CDR2 YDEGEE. V lost 4 bases and J 0 bases, leaving 23 bases between the germline ends. The CDR3 loop reads CASSRWTGDYNRSYNEQFF. CDR3 bases: TGTGCCAGCAGCCGCTGGACTGGCGACTACAATCGCTCCTACAATGAGCAGTTCTTC.

This clone was counted only a few times. The chain employs TRBV5-1 and TRBJ2-7, with D possibly TRBD2 on 6 matching bases. V was trimmed by 0 bases and J by 5 bases, leaving 9 bases between them. The CDR3 is 13 residues long. The germline CDR1 and CDR2 sequences are SGHRS and YFSETQ. In DNA, the CDR3 is TGCGCCAGCAGCTTGGGACCGGGGGACGAGCAGTACTTC. Its translation is CASSLGPGDEQYF.

The rearrangement joins TRBV6-1 to TRBJ1-2, with no clear D. V was trimmed by 4 bases and J by 4 bases, leaving 10 bases between them. Looked up from germline, CDR1 is MNHNS and CDR2 is SASEGT. This CDR3 is built from 13 residues. This chain's CDR3 is CASSGKGGYGYTF. The CDR3 region has the DNA TGTGCCAGCAGTGGAAAAGGAGGCTATGGCTACACCTTC.

The chain couples TRBV19 to TRBJ2-7, with 8 bases that match TRBD2. With V trimmed by 6 bases and J by 6 bases, 10 bases remained unmatched. CDR1 is LNHDA, CDR2 SQIVND, per germline (reference sequence). This CDR3 comprises 14 residues. The CDR3: CASSPGGGPVEQYF. DNA for the CDR3: TGTGCCAGTAGCCCAGGCGGGGGGCCGGTCGAGCAGTACTTC.

The rearrangement links TRBV18 to TRBJ2-1, with 15 nucleotides matching TRBD2. From germline, CDR1 is KGHSH and CDR2 LQKENI. J lost 0 bases, V lost 2 bases, and 2 bases had no gene match. The CDR3 length is 18 residues. The DNA for the CDR3 is TGTGCCAGCTCACCAAAGGGACTAGCGGGGGGCTCCTACAATGAGCAGTTCTTC. The encoded protein is CASSPKGLAGGSYNEQFF. The full variable domain, completed using reference TRBV18 and TRBJ2-1, is NAGVMQNPRHLVRRRGQEARLRCSPMKGHSHVYWYRQLPEEGLKFMVYLQKENIIDESGMPKERFSAEFPKEGPSILRIQQVVRGDSAAYFCASSPKGLAGGSYNEQFFGPGTRLTVL.

This clone was counted between two and nine times. The chain uses TRBV18 and TRBJ2-1, with TRBD2 as a possible D gene (6 bases). Germline V gene data show CDR1 as KGHSH and CDR2 as LQKENI. The CDR3 has 14 residues. V was shortened by 3 bases and J by 4 bases, with 10 bases between the two germline ends. The DNA of the CDR3 is TGTGCCAGCTCACCGTCCGGGGGTTACAATGAGCAGTTCTTC. This gives the protein CASSPSGGYNEQFF.

The CDR3 loop reads CASSDGQGAGGYTF. In DNA form, the CDR3 reads TGCGCCAGCAGTGACGGTCAGGGGGCTGGAGGCTACACCTTC. The rearrangement uses TRBV10-2 and TRBJ1-2; 8 bases are a match to TRBD1. Germline V gene lookup returns CDR1 WSHSY and CDR2 SAAADI. The CDR3 consists of 14 residues. V dropped 3 bases and J dropped 8; count of bases not matched to a gene: 8.

This clone was seen a handful of times. V gene TRBV2 combines with J gene TRBJ1-4, with 8 bases aligning to TRBD1. With V trimmed by 4 bases and J by 10 bases, 5 bases remained unmatched. Germline V gene lookup returns CDR1 SNHLY and CDR2 FYNNEI. The CDR3 extends over 13 amino acids. The CDR3 DNA is TGTGCCAGCAGTGGACAGGGGAGGGGAAAACTGTTTTTT. Its translation: CASSGQGRGKLFF.

The V gene is TRBV14, the J gene TRBJ1-6; D is uncertain. The V gene's germline CDR1 is SGHDN and CDR2 FVKESK. Trimming stripped 2 bases from V and 9 bases from J, with 5 bases between. The CDR3 spans 12 residues. The CDR3 DNA follows: TGTGCCAGCAGCCAAATCGGTTCACCCCTCCACTTT. Its protein is CASSQIGSPLHF.